The 14 T cell receptor beta chains in this list originate from one sample, sequenced in a study of blood T cell repertoires in COVID-19. Generated by immunoSEQ multiplex PCR, the TCRdb table keeps only in-frame clones and is missing some. This sample has fewer than 55,000 clones, with around 65% found just once. Sequencing was done on a sample of peripheral blood. All receptors come from a woman between 65 and 79 years old with acute or convalescent COVID-19.

This clone has ten or more counts. CDR3 residues: CASREDRVPKLFF. In DNA form, the CDR3 reads TGTGCCAGCAGGGAGGACAGGGTCCCTAAACTGTTTTTT. The gene calls are TRBV2 and TRBJ1-4; 8 bases agree with TRBD1. The V gene's germline CDR1 is SNHLY and CDR2 FYNNEI. CDR3 size: 13 residues. After removal of 6 bases from V and 11 bases from J, the junction contained 8 bases not matched to a gene.

The genes are TRBV7-9 and TRBJ1-5; D remains ambiguous. Trimming removed 1 base at V and 8 bases at J, with 9 bases between. CDR1 is SEHNR, CDR2 FQNEAQ, per germline (reference sequence). CDR3 length: 13 residues. CDR3 DNA: TGTGCCAGCAGCTTAGTAGGAGGTGAGCCCCAGCATTTT. Residues: CASSLVGGEPQHF.

The chain has TRBV7-6 and TRBJ2-3; TRBD2 might be the D (6 bases). This CDR3 spans 17 amino acids. Germline V gene data show CDR1 as SGHVS and CDR2 as FNYEAQ. Trimming removed 5 bases at V and 5 bases at J, with 23 bases between. CDR3 bases: TGTGCCAGCAGCCCTTGGGACTCCGCCGGCTTCGAAGATACGCAGTATTTT. This gives the protein CASSPWDSAGFEDTQYF. Combining the CDR3 with reference TRBV7-6 and TRBJ2-3 gives the whole variable domain GAGVSQSPRYKVTKRGQDVALRCDPISGHVSLYWYRQALGQGPEFLTYFNYEAQQDKSGLPNDRFSAERPEGSISTLTIQRTEQRDSAMYRCASSPWDSAGFEDTQYFGPGTRLTVL.

This clone was detected a few times. The chain joins TRBV5-1 to TRBJ1-2; weak D call: TRBD1 (6 bases). Deletions cut 0 bases from V and 1 base from J, with 10 bases between. CDR3 length equals 15 residues. Germline CDR1 SGHRS, CDR2 YFSETQ. CDR3 coding DNA: TGCGCCAGCAGCTTGGACAGGGTTCATAACTATGGCTACACCTTC. It translates to CASSLDRVHNYGYTF.

V usage is TRBV7-3 and J usage is TRBJ2-3, with 7 positions matching TRBD1. This CDR3 spans 15 amino acids. Germline CDR1 and CDR2: SGHTA and FQGTGA. J was trimmed by 4 bases and V by 5 bases; bases with no gene match: 9. DNA of the CDR3: TGTGCCAGCAGCCCCGCAGGGGGTAAGGCAGATACGCAGTATTTT. Its protein product is CASSPAGGKADTQYF.

The CDR3 region has the DNA TGTGCCAGCAGCCAAGATTCCAGGGGGGAAGGTGGCTACACCTTC. This encodes CASSQDSRGEGGYTF. The rearrangement joins TRBV4-2 to TRBJ1-2; 7 positions match TRBD1. CDR1 LGHNA and CDR2 YNFKEQ come from the germline V gene. V was clipped by 0 bases and J by 7 bases; unmatched bases: 8. This CDR3 spans 15 amino acids.

The rearrangement links TRBV6-1 to TRBJ2-7, with D maybe TRBD2 (6 bases). The V end was cut by 3 bases, the J end by 11 bases, with 20 bases between. This CDR3 has 14 residues. From germline, CDR1 is MNHNS and CDR2 SASEGT. The CDR3 DNA reads as TGTGCCAGCAGTGATAGACGGAAAAAACTAGCTAAGTACTTC. Its protein product is CASSDRRKKLAKYF.

The chain links TRBV2 to TRBJ2-3; 13 nucleotides align to TRBD2. V lost 7 bases to trimming and J lost 7 bases; unmatched junction nucleotides: 8. From germline, CDR1 is SNHLY and CDR2 FYNNEI. The CDR3 runs 15 residues. CDR3 in amino acids: CASTRLAGGGNTQYF. In nucleotides, the CDR3 is TGTGCCAGCACTCGACTAGCGGGGGGTGGAAATACGCAGTATTTT.

This clone was seen only once. The gene calls are TRBV29-1 and TRBJ2-3; weak D call: TRBD2 (5 bases). CDR1 and CDR2 from the germline V gene are SQVTM and ANQGSEA. Trimming cost V 4 bases and J 9 bases, with 14 bases left between them. This CDR3 is 12 amino acids long. The CDR3 nucleotides are TGCAGCGTTGGGGTGGGAGCAACAACGCAGTATTTT. It specifies CSVGVGATTQYF.

This clone was observed once. The chain couples TRBV29-1 to TRBJ2-7; 9 nucleotides line up with TRBD1. With 1 base clipped from V and 6 bases from J, the junction kept 10 bases outside the gene matches. Germline values: CDR1 SQVTM, CDR2 ANQGSEA. This CDR3 has 15 residues. CDR3 sequence: CSVEVPGTGKREQYF. CDR3 nucleotide sequence: TGCAGCGTTGAAGTTCCCGGGACAGGGAAACGCGAGCAGTACTTC.

The rearrangement links TRBV5-1 to TRBJ2-7; D is uncertain. Germline V lookup: CDR1 SGHRS, CDR2 YFSETQ. V was clipped by 4 bases and J by 2 bases, with 10 bases between them. This CDR3 contains 13 residues. CDR3 bases: TGCGCCAGCAGCCCCGGTGATGCCTACGAGCAGTACTTC. Amino acids: CASSPGDAYEQYF. The variable domain in full, completed from reference TRBV5-1 and TRBJ2-7, reads KAGVTQTPRYLIKTRGQQVTLSCSPISGHRSVSWYQQTPGQGLQFLFEYFSETQRNKGNFPGRFSGRQFSNSRSEMNVSTLELGDSALYLCASSPGDAYEQYFGPGTRLTVT.

This clone was recorded a few times. The chain employs TRBV27 and TRBJ2-2, with 7 positions matching TRBD1. Trimming cost V 4 bases and J 5 bases; bases outside gene matches: 1. CDR3 length: 13 residues. Germline-derived CDR1 and CDR2 are MNHEY and SMNVEV (reference sequence). CDR3 DNA sequence: TGTGCCAGCAGTTCCAGGGGGACCGGGGAGCTGTTTTTT. It specifies CASSSRGTGELFF.

The V call is TRBV2, the J call TRBJ2-3; 9 bases are a match to TRBD1. Germline V CDR1 and CDR2: SNHLY, FYNNEI. V was clipped by 5 bases and J by 4 bases; unmatched bases: 4. The CDR3 extends over 14 amino acids. Here the CDR3 reads CASSRDRVPDTQYF. CDR3 DNA sequence: TGTGCCAGCAGTAGGGACAGGGTCCCAGATACGCAGTATTTT.

This clone was observed at least ten times. This chain joins TRBV6-5 and TRBJ2-7; 7 bases match TRBD2. The CDR3 is made up of 14 amino acids. The germline V gene encodes CDR1 MNHEY and CDR2 SVGAGI. The V gene end was trimmed by 7 bases and the J gene end by 2 bases; junction bases not matched to a gene: 8. CDR3: CASTDGGDPYEQYF. The CDR3 nucleotides read TGTGCCAGCACGGATGGGGGGGACCCCTACGAGCAGTACTTC.